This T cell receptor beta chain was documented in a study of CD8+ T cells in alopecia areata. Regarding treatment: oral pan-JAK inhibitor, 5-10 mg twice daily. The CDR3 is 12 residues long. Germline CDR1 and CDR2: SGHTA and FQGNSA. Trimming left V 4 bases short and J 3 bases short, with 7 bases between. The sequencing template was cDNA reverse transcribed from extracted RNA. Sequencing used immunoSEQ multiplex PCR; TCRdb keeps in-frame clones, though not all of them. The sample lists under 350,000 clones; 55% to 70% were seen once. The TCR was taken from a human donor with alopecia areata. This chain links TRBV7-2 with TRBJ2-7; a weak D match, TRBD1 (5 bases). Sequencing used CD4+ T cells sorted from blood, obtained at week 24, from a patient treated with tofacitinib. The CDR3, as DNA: TGTGCCAGCAGCTATACAGGCTACGAGCAGTACTTC. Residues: CASSYTGYEQYF.